These T cell receptor beta chains were read from a single sample in a study of blood T cell repertoires in COVID-19. Sequencing used immunoSEQ multiplex PCR; TCRdb keeps in-frame clones, though not all of them. The top ten hold around 1.7% of the sample, which has around 300,000 clones, 90% seen once. The sequenced sample consisted of PBMCs or T cells enriched from blood (not recorded which). The receptors shown here come from a woman between 18 and 29 years old with acute COVID-19. CDR3s include the opening cysteine and the closing phenylalanine or tryptophan. A D gene is named only where the DNA matches it firmly. Clone sizes are given selectively: once, few, many, or a class where the clone is expanded.

. TRBJ2-1 TRBV11-3 . TGTGCCAGCAGCCTAGACAGCTACAATGAGCAGTTCTTC CASSLDSYNEQFF
. TRBJ2-3 TRBV27 . TGTGCCAGCAGTTTCGGGCTAGCGCCAGATACGCAGTATTTT CASSFGLAPDTQYF
TRBD2 TRBJ2-7 TRBV27 . TGTGCCAGCAGTTTGTGGGCGGGAGGGTCCTACGAGCAGTACTTC CASSLWAGGSYEQYF
. TRBJ2-2 TRBV6-5 . TGTGCCAGCTCCGTTGTGTCCACCGGGGAGCTGTTTTTT CASSVVSTGELFF
TRBD2 TRBJ2-4 TRBV4-1 . TGCGCCAGCAGCCCCCCGGGGGGTAGGGGCATTCAGTACTTC CASSPPGGRGIQYF
TRBD1 TRBJ1-6 TRBV11-2 . TGTGCCAGCAGGTCTGGACAGGGGGGTAATTCACCCCTCCACTTT CASRSGQGGNSPLHF
TRBD1 TRBJ1-1 TRBV28 . TGTGCCAGCAGGACAGGGATGCCCGCTGAAGCTTTCTTT CASRTGMPAEAFF
. TRBJ1-1 TRBV9 . TGTGCCAGCAGCGCTATGAGAGACAGGACTGAAGCTTTCTTT CASSAMRDRTEAFF
TRBD2 TRBJ2-3 TRBV14 . TGTGCCAGCAGCCAAAGGCTAGCGGGAGTGGAAGGAACAGATACGCAGTATTTT CASSQRLAGVEGTDTQYF
TRBD2 TRBJ2-1 TRBV27 . TGTGCCAGCAGTTTATCCGCATGGGGGGGGAGTAAACTGGTAAATGAGCAGTTCTTC CASSLSAWGGSKLVNEQFF
TRBD2 TRBJ2-1 TRBV5-6 . TGTGCCAGCAGATGGGGCGGGAGGGCGTACAATGAGCAGTTCTTC CASRWGGRAYNEQFF
. TRBJ2-1 TRBV4-2 . TGTGCCAGCAGCCAAGGGGGAACTCAGGGGATCAATGAGCAGTTCTTC CASSQGGTQGINEQFF
TRBD1 TRBJ1-2 TRBV6-5 . TGTGCCAGCAGTTACTCGGGACAGGTAGTTCGCTACACCTTC CASSYSGQVVRYTF
TRBD2 TRBJ2-7 TRBV6-1 few TGTGCCAGCAGTGAGTCTAGCGGGAGTTCCCACGAGCAGTACTTC CASSESSGSSHEQYF
TRBD1 TRBJ2-7 TRBV5-1 few TGCGCCAGCAGCGCCGGACAGGGACTCTACTACGAGCAGTACTTC CASSAGQGLYYEQYF
TRBD1 TRBJ1-3 TRBV7-6 . TGTGCCAGCAGCCACACAAGACCGGGACAGACCACGTCTGGAAACACCATATATTTT CASSHTRPGQTTSGNTIYF
. TRBJ2-6 TRBV7-8 . TGTGCCAGCAGCCGTCGGCAGGGGCCTTTCTCTGGGGCCAACGTCCTGACTTTC CASSRRQGPFSGANVLTF
. TRBJ1-5 TRBV6-6 . TGTGCCAGCAGGCAAAGAGGAAGCAATCAGCCCCAGCATTTT CASRQRGSNQPQHF
. TRBJ2-2 TRBV3-1/TRBV3-2 . TGTGCCAGCAGCCACCCCCTTTCCACACACAACACCGGGGAGCTGTTTTTT CASSHPLSTHNTGELFF
TRBD1 TRBJ1-2 TRBV5-1 . TGCGCCAGCAGCTTGGGACAGGGGGATGGCTACACCTTC CASSLGQGDGYTF
. TRBJ2-7 TRBV30 once TGTGCCTGGAGTGTAGCATGGCGGATTACGTCCGAGCAGTACTTC CAWSVAWRITSEQYF
TRBD1 TRBJ1-5 TRBV4-1 . TGCGCCAGCAGCCCGGACAGGGACCCCAATCAGCCCCAGCATTTT CASSPDRDPNQPQHF
TRBD1 TRBJ2-5 TRBV15 . TGTGCCACCTCCAACCCATACGGACAGGACCAAGTAGAGACCCAGTACTTC CATSNPYGQDQVETQYF
TRBD1 TRBJ1-5 TRBV19 . TGTGCCAGTAGCATGGACAGGGGCAATAGCAATCAGCCCCAGCATTTT CASSMDRGNSNQPQHF
. TRBJ2-5 TRBV12-3/TRBV12-4 . TGTGCCAGCAGTTTGGCCCCGGGAGAGACCCAGTACTTC CASSLAPGETQYF
. TRBJ2-7 TRBV29-1 . TGCAGCGTTGCCCCTCACCACACCGAGCAGTACTTC CSVAPHHTEQYF
. TRBJ1-4 TRBV29-1 . TGCAGCGTTGAAGACAGGGCGGGGGAAAAACTGTTTTTT CSVEDRAGEKLFF
TRBD2 TRBJ2-1 TRBV28 . TGTGCCAGCAGTTCGACCGGGACTAGCTCCTACAATGAGCAGTTCTTC CASSSTGTSSYNEQFF
. TRBJ2-7 TRBV10-2 . TGCGCCAGCAGTGGTTGGCAGACCTACGAGCAGTACTTC CASSGWQTYEQYF
. TRBJ1-6 TRBV7-6 . TGTGCCAGCAGCTACGGACAGAATTCACCCCTCCACTTT CASSYGQNSPLHF
TRBD1 TRBJ1-1 TRBV6-6 . TGTGCCATACAGGGGTTGAACACTGAAGCTTTCTTT CAIQGLNTEAFF
TRBD2 TRBJ2-1 TRBV18 . TGTGCCAGCTCACCCCCGGGACTAGCGGGTGCGGGTGAGCAGTTCTTC CASSPPGLAGAGEQFF
. TRBJ2-5 TRBV7-6 . TGTGCCAGCAGCTTAGTTTTAGCAACGGAGACCCAGTACTTC CASSLVLATETQYF
. TRBJ2-7 TRBV6-5 . TGTGCCAGCACGGTTTCCTACGAGCAGTACTTC CASTVSYEQYF
. TRBJ1-1 TRBV18 once TGTGCCAGCTCACCACCCCTCGCTGAAGCTTTCTTT CASSPPLAEAFF
. TRBJ1-6 TRBV28 . TGTGCCAGCAGTTTATTGACAGCTTTAGGTTCACCCCTCCACTTT CASSLLTALGSPLHF
TRBD1 TRBJ1-1 TRBV19 . TGTGCCAGTAGTCCCCGGGACAGGGGGCGATACACTGAAGCTTTCTTT CASSPRDRGRYTEAFF
TRBD2 TRBJ2-1 TRBV11-2 . TGTGCCAGCAGCACCTGGACTAGCGGAACATACAATGAGCAGTTCTTC CASSTWTSGTYNEQFF
TRBD1 TRBJ2-7 TRBV10-2 . TGCGCCAGCAGGGACAGGGGCTACGAGCAGTACTTC CASRDRGYEQYF
. TRBJ1-1 TRBV27 . TGTGCCAGCAGTTTATCAGGGGGATCGTACACTGAAGCTTTCTTT CASSLSGGSYTEAFF
TRBD2 TRBJ2-7 TRBV18 once TGTGCCAGCTCACCCATAGCGGGAGGAACCTACGAGCAGTACTTC CASSPIAGGTYEQYF
. TRBJ2-2 TRBV7-8 . TGTGCCAGCACCTGGCCGGGACTGGTGAAAACCGGGGAGCTGTTTTTT CASTWPGLVKTGELFF
TRBD1 TRBJ2-5 TRBV11-2 . TGTGCCAGCAGCCTCAGGGGGCAAGAGACCCAGTACTTC CASSLRGQETQYF
. TRBJ2-7 TRBV28 . TGTGCCAGCAGTTTATACGCGGGATCGTACGAGCAGTACTTC CASSLYAGSYEQYF
. TRBJ2-2 TRBV10-1 . TGCGCCAGCAGTGTGAGGACCGGGGAGCTGTTTTTT CASSVRTGELFF
. TRBJ2-1 TRBV5-4 . TGTGCCAGCAGCCCCCGAACAGGGTCGGGTGAGCAGTTCTTC CASSPRTGSGEQFF
TRBD1 TRBJ2-3 TRBV27 . TGTGCCAGCAGAAAGGACAGGCGCACAGATACGCAGTATTTT CASRKDRRTDTQYF
. TRBJ2-1 TRBV9 once TGTGCCAGCAGCGTAGGAGTAGTCCCTAATGAGCAGTTCTTC CASSVGVVPNEQFF